Listed below are T cell receptor beta chains from one sample, sequenced in a study of shared clonotypes between healthy human individuals. Repertoires were generated with immunoSEQ multiplex PCR, while TCRdb's copy carries only in-frame clones and drops some. Of almost 700,000 clones listed, around 92% are singletons. Sequenced input: naive CD8+ T cells sorted from blood. These receptor sequences come from a man aged 25 to 45 in good health. The CDR3 runs from the conserved cysteine through the conserved F or W.

v_gene | CDR3aa
TRBV13 | CASSLGTAANEQFF
TRBV29-1 | CSVDVGAAKNIQYF
TRBV27 | CASSLSGGGEQYF
TRBV27 | CASSLLSSTDTQYF
TRBV5-5 | CASSRGTGANNQPQHF
TRBV28 | CASSSITRGTASYEQYF
TRBV9 | CASKRSGANVLTF
TRBV5-1 | CASSLGSGGYNEQFF
TRBV5-1 | CASTPRGTDQDEQFF
TRBV7-9 | CASSLGPTGGLDEKLFF
TRBV4-2 | CASSPNLGVNEQFF
TRBV7-8 | CASSGWDRGIETQYF
TRBV5-1 | CASSPSSTNEKLFF
TRBV5-1 | CASRYQLAGGPGTGELFF
TRBV7-2 | CASSLPHSGGGGANVLTF
TRBV28 | CASSLRTGDYTGELFF
TRBV7-8 | CASSLGVRHYEQYF
TRBV4-1 | CASSHTRGDTDTQYF
TRBV27 | CASRNTDTQYF
TRBV11-2 | CASSFLAGGLEETQYF
TRBV7-3 | CASSLAGGDYEQYF
TRBV10-3 | CAISAVEGANGETQYF
TRBV7-9 | CASSSREIISDEQFF
TRBV6-6 | CASRLGSGANVLTF
TRBV2 | CASSVHWAQGDSPDTQYF
TRBV6-1 | CASRANYGYTF
TRBV6-6 | CASSSRDTEETQYF
TRBV11-2 | CASSLRAGEEKLFF
TRBV7-8 | CASSSDGGWQPQHF
TRBV7-9 | CASSLLRGETQYF
TRBV6-5 | CASSLYRGYNEQFF
TRBV4-1 | CASSHLGQGNQPQHF
TRBV28 | CASSLLARDAEQYF
TRBV7-2 | CASSLVGGSGPSYNEQFF
TRBV28 | CASSFRASGLPYNEQFF
TRBV7-9 | CASSLGGVRLNEQYF
TRBV27 | CASSLRGDTGELFF
TRBV5-8 | CASSLIAGDGQPQHF
TRBV7-9 | CASSTPEWDINLTGYEQYF
TRBV5-1 | CASSSDPRNTEAFF
TRBV9 | CASSVEGPGTGELFF
TRBV4-1 | CASSQDEGTVTYEQYF
TRBV28 | CASSGGHETPYEQYF
TRBV5-1 | CASSLEHSYNEQFF
TRBV7-9 | CASSPSGSTDTQYF
TRBV27 | CASSLFRLAGGQFF
TRBV10-3 | CAITQGTYNEQFF
TRBV7-9 | CASSLAERGGRYNEQFF
TRBV28 | CASSLAGSRETQYF
TRBV7-9 | CASSAKTRQGQYEQYF